The entry below describes one T cell receptor (beta chain). Antigen: not known. This entry comes from a study of T cell responses to AZD1222 COVID-19 vaccine. The study, taken as a whole, reports: Seropositive AZD1222 recipients at baseline numbered only 6 or 7. Two AZD1222 administrations were followed by greater Spike-specific TCR breadth and depth. Reportedly, close to half of spike-specific TCRs are directed against unmutated variant regions. Regions 160-218 and 743-854 held dominance among vaccine-associated CD4 TCRs, which spanned spike.

Clones were sequenced by immunoSEQ multiplex PCR, and TCRdb holds only the in-frame ones, with some missing. The sample shows some 150,000 clones, approximately 90% of them seen only once. Germline lookup yields CDR1 SGHTA and CDR2 FQGTGA. V shed 5 bases and J shed 4 bases, with 13 bases lying between them. This CDR3 comprises 14 residues. The sample in question was peripheral blood, obtained on day 0 of MenACWY control vaccination. The TCR was taken from an adult in good health. V gene TRBV7-3 combines with J gene TRBJ2-3; D is possibly TRBD1 or TRBD2 (5 bases each). The CDR3 here is CASSPGLEADTQYF. CDR3 bases: TGTGCCAGCAGCCCAGGGCTGGAGGCAGATACGCAGTATTTT.